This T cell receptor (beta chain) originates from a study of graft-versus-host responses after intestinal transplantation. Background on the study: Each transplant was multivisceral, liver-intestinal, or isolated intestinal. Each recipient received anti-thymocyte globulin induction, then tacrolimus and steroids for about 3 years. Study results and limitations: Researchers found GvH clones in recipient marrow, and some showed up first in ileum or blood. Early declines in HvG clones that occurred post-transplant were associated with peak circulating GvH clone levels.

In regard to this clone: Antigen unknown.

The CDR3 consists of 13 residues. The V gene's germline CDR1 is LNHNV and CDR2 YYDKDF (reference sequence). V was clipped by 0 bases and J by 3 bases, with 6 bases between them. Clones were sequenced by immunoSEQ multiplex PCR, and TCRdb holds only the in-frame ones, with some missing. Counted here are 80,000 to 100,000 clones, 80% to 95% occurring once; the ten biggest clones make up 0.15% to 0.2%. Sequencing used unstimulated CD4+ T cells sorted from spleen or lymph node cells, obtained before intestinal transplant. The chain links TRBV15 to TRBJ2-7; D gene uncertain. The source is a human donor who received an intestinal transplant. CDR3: CATSRDTGYEQYF. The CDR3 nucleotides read TGTGCCACCAGCAGAGATACGGGCTACGAGCAGTACTTC.